This TCR beta chain was recovered during a study of PD-L1 blockade in urothelial cancer. For the study at large: At 3 weeks after treatment start (second dose) and again at 6 weeks, blood was analyzed.

PCRs were each spiked with synthetic TCR analog templates. Assay used: immunoSEQ multiplex PCR; TCRdb lists only in-frame clones, some missing. Here the sample spans about 29,000 clones, less than 90% being singletons. The time point is: peripheral blood 6 weeks after treatment start. There are 13 residues in the CDR3. The germline gives CDR1 MNHEY, CDR2 SMNVEV (reference sequence). Trimming removed 8 bases at V and 2 bases at J, with 13 bases between. The sequence derives from a man aged 70 or older with urothelial cancer. V usage is TRBV27 and J usage is TRBJ2-7, with D possibly TRBD2 on 6 matching bases. The input for sequencing was PBMCs, taken around atezolizumab (anti-PD-L1) treatment. CDR3 loop: CASLGGTPYEQYF. In DNA, the CDR3 is TGTGCCAGCCTTGGGGGGACCCCCTACGAGCAGTACTTC.